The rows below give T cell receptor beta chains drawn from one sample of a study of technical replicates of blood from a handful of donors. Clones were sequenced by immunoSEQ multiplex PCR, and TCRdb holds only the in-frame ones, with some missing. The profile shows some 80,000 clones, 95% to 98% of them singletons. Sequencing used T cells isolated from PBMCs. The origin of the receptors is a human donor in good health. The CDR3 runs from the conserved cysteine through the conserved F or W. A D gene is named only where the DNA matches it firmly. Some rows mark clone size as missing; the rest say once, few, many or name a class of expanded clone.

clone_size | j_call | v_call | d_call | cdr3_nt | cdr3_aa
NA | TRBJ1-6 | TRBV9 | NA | TGTGCCAGCAGCCCAGTGCGGCGTAATTCACCCCTCCACTTT | CASSPVRRNSPLHF
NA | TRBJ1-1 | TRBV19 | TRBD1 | TGTGCCAGTACCCCTTCAGGGGGATGGAACACTGAAGCTTTCTTT | CASTPSGGWNTEAFF
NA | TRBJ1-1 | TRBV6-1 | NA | TGTGCCAGCAGTGAATTCACAGGGTATACTGAAGCTTTCTTT | CASSEFTGYTEAFF
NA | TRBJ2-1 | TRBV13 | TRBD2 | TGTGCCAGCAGCAGAGCGGGGGGTTCCAATGAGCAGTTCTTC | CASSRAGGSNEQFF
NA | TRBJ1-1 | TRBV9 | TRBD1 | TGTGCCAGCAGCGCACAGGGACAGTCGAACACTGAAGCTTTCTTT | CASSAQGQSNTEAFF
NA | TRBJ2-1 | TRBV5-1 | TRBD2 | TGCGCCAGCACCCCCGGTAGCGGGAGATTTGACTCCTACAATGAGCAGTTCTTC | CASTPGSGRFDSYNEQFF
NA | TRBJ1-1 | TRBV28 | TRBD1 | TGTGCCAGCAGTGACAGGGGAGGTAATGAAGCTTTCTTT | CASSDRGGNEAFF
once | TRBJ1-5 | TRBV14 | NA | TGTGCCAGCAGCCAAGGGGCCGTTCAGCCCCAGCATTTT | CASSQGAVQPQHF
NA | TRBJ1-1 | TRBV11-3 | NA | TGTGCCAGCACCCTACGGGGAGGGAACACTGAAGCTTTCTTT | CASTLRGGNTEAFF
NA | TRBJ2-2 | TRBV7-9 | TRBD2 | TGTGCCTATCCCTCGGCGGGACTAGCATCGAACACCGGGGAGCTGTTTTTT | CAYPSAGLASNTGELFF
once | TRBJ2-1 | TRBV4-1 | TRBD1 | TGCGCCAGCAGCCATCATGTCGGGACAGGGAAAAATGAGCAGTTCTTC | CASSHHVGTGKNEQFF
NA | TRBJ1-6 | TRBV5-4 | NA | TGTGCCAGCAGCTTCTACAGTACTCCAAGCTCCTATAATTCACCCCTCCACTTT | CASSFYSTPSSYNSPLHF
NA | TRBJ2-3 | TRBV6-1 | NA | TGTGCCAGCAGTGAAGGTCGGACAGATACGCAGTATTTT | CASSEGRTDTQYF
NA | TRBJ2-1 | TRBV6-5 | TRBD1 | TGTGCCAGCAAGTCAGGACAGGCGGGCAACAATGAGCAGTTCTTC | CASKSGQAGNNEQFF
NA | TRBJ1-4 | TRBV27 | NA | TGTGCCAGCAGTTTATGGGGGGGAACTAATGAAAAACTGTTTTTT | CASSLWGGTNEKLFF
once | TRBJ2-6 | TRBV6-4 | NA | TGTGCCAGCAGTGGTACCGGGGGACAGAGGGCTGGGGCCAACGTCCTGACTTTC | CASSGTGGQRAGANVLTF
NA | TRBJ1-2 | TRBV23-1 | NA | TGCGCCAGCAGTCAATCGCGAGCTGGGGGGTATGGCTACACCTTC | CASSQSRAGGYGYTF
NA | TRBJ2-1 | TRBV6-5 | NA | TGTGCCAGCAGTTACAGGGTACTAGGGGGATACAATGAGCAGTTCTTC | CASSYRVLGGYNEQFF
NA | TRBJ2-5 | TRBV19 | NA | TGTGCCAGTAGTAGGGGCGCGGTAGAGACCCAGTACTTC | CASSRGAVETQYF
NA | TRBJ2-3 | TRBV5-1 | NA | TGCGCCAGCAGTTCTGAGGGAGATACGCAGTATTTT | CASSSEGDTQYF
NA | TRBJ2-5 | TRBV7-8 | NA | TGTGCCAGCAGCTTAGCGTGGGCAGATCAAGAGACCCAGTACTTC | CASSLAWADQETQYF
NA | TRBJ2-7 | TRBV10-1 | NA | TGCGCCAGCAGTGACAGGGCAGCTTACGAGCAGTACTTC | CASSDRAAYEQYF
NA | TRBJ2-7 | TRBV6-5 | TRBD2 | TGTGCCAGCAGTCAACTAGCGGGGGGGACCTACGAGCAGTACTTC | CASSQLAGGTYEQYF
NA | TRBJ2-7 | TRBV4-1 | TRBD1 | TGCGCCAGCAGCCAAGGAGACAGGGTAGTCCACGAGCAGTACTTC | CASSQGDRVVHEQYF
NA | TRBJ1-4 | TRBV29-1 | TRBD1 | TGCAGCGTTGGGCTAGGGACAGCGAATGAAAAACTGTTTTTT | CSVGLGTANEKLFF
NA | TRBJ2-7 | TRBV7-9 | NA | TGTGCCAGCAGCTCGACTCCCTCGGAGCAGTACTTC | CASSSTPSEQYF
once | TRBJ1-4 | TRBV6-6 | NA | TGTGCCAGCATCTCATCGGGGTCACCTAATGAAAAACTGTTTTTT | CASISSGSPNEKLFF
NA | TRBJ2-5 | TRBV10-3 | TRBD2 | TGTGCCATCAGGGGTGGGAGCGGGGGACAAGAGACCCAGTACTTC | CAIRGGSGGQETQYF
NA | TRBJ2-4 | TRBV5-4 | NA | TGTGCCAGCAGCTTGCGAGGGCAGATCAGAAACATTCAGTACTTC | CASSLRGQIRNIQYF
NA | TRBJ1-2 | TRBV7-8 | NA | TGTGCCAGCAGCCCAGGACAGCTATATGGCTACACCTTC | CASSPGQLYGYTF
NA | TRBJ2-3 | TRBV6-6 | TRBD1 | TGTGCCAGCAGACTCTGGACAGGGGTCGCGACAGATACGCAGTATTTT | CASRLWTGVATDTQYF
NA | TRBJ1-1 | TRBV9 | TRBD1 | TGTGCCAGCAGCCCATACCCTCAGACAGGGGGCGACCTGAACACTGAAGCTTTCTTT | CASSPYPQTGGDLNTEAFF
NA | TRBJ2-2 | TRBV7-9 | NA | TGTGCCAGCAGCTTGACAGCCGGCCCCGGGGAGCTGTTTTTT | CASSLTAGPGELFF
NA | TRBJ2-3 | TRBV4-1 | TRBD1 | TGCGCCAGCAGCCTAACCGGACAGGACTTCACAGATACGCAGTATTTT | CASSLTGQDFTDTQYF
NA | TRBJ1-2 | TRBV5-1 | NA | TGCGCCAGCAGCTGGGGGAAGGGGGCTAACTATGGCTACACCTTC | CASSWGKGANYGYTF
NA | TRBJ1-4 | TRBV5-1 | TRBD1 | TGCGCCAGCAGCTCCGGGACAGGGGATGAAAAACTGTTTTTT | CASSSGTGDEKLFF
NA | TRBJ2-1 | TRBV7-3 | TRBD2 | TGTGCCAGCAGACAACTAGCGGGGGGGGACAATGAGCAGTTCTTC | CASRQLAGGDNEQFF
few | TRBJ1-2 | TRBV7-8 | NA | TGTGCCAGCAGCGGCCGAGTGGCAGGAAGGCTAAGCTACACCTTC | CASSGRVAGRLSYTF
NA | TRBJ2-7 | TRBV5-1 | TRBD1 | TGCGCCAGCAGCCTGACAGGGGGTAATTCCTACGAGCAGTACTTC | CASSLTGGNSYEQYF
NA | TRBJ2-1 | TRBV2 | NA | TGTGCCAGCAGTGACCCTGGACAGAGCTCCTACAATGAGCAGTTCTTC | CASSDPGQSSYNEQFF
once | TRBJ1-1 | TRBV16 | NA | TGTGCCAGCAAGAGGGGGGGCCCCCTGAACACTGAAGCTTTCTTT | CASKRGGPLNTEAFF
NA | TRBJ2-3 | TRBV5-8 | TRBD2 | TGTGCCAGCAGCTTGGCGGGAGGGCCGGGTACGCAGTATTTT | CASSLAGGPGTQYF
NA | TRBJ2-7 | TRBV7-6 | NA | TGTGCCAGCAGCTTAGCCACCCACAGGTCCTACGAGCAGTACTTC | CASSLATHRSYEQYF
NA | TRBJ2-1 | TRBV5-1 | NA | TGCGCCAGCAGCTTAATTCTCCTGAACCGGGACAACTACAATGAGCAGTTCTTC | CASSLILLNRDNYNEQFF
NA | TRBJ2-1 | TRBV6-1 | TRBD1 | TGTGCCAGCAGCGACAGGGGGAATGAGCAGTTCTTC | CASSDRGNEQFF
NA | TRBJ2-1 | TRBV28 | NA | TGTGCCAGCAGTTCCGGGTGGTCTTACGAGTTCTTC | CASSSGWSYEFF
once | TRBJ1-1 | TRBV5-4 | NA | TGTGCCAGCAGCTTGACTGGGGGAGGCACTGAAGCTTTCTTT | CASSLTGGGTEAFF
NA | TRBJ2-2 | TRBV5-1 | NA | TGCGCCAGCAGCTCGGAGGGTCGGGCCGGGGAGCTGTTTTTT | CASSSEGRAGELFF
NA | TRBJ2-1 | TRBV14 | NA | TGTGCCAGCAGCCCAAGCTTCTATGAGCAGTTCTTC | CASSPSFYEQFF
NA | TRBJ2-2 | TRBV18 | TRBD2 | TGTGCCAGCTCTCCGGAACTAGCGGGATACACCGGGGAGCTGTTTTTT | CASSPELAGYTGELFF
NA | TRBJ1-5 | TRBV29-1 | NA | TGCAGCGTTGTTTCAGGGGCCAGCAATCAGCCCCAGCATTTT | CSVVSGASNQPQHF
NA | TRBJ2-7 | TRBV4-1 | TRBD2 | TGCGCCAGCAGCCAATCCCTAGCGGGGATTTACGAGCAGTACTTC | CASSQSLAGIYEQYF
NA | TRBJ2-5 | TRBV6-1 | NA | TGTGCCACCCAGTTTCGGCGGAGGCTTCTGGAGACCCAGTACTTC | CATQFRRRLLETQYF